The T cell receptor beta chain under discussion was sequenced for a study of cytomegalovirus exposure and HLA in healthy donors. Points from the study as a whole: Indistinguishable V segments, including TRBV6-2 and TRBV6-3, were excluded. Diagnosis of cytomegalovirus status made by the classifier reportedly showed high specificity and sensitivity. Later analysis identified a missense DCLRE1C variant that was linked to TCR beta V- and J-gene trimming.

V gave up 0 bases and J gave up 1 base, with 7 bases separating them. The CDR3 extends over 14 amino acids. In germline, CDR1 is SGHRS, CDR2 YFSETQ. Concerning this clone: Its antigen is unknown. The same CDR3 is also encoded by other DNA sequences in this sample.

Both 60 Vbeta primers and 13 Jbeta primers went into the PCR. TCRdb's table, derived via immunoSEQ multiplex PCR, lists solely in-frame clones and lacks some. The sample lists 140,000 or so clones, approximately 84% occurring once. The source is a woman in her sixties or seventies in good health and CMV-seropositive. Sequencing was carried out using PBMCs. The genes are TRBV5-1 and TRBJ2-5; tentatively, D is TRBD2 (6 bases). CDR3 in amino acids: CASSLGGVQETQYF. CDR3 coding DNA: TGCGCCAGCAGCTTGGGCGGGGTCCAAGAGACCCAGTACTTC.